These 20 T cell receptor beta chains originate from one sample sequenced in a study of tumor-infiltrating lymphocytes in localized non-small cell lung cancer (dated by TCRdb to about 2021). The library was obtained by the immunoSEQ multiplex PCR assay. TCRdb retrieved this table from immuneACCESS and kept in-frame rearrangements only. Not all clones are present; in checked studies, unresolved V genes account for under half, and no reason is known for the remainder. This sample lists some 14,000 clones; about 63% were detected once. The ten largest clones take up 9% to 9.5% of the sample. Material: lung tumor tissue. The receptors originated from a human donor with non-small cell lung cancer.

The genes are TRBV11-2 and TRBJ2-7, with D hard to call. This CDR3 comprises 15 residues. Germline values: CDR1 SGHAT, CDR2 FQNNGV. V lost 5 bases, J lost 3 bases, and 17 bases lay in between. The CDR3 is CASSPSSSVSYEQYF. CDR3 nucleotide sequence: TGTGCCAGCAGCCCGTCCAGTTCAGTCAGCTACGAGCAGTACTTC. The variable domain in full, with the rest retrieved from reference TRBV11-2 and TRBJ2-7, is EAGVAQSPRYKIIEKRQSVAFWCNPISGHATLYWYQQILGQGPKLLIQFQNNGVVDDSQLPKDRFSAERLKGVDSTLKIQPAKLEDSAVYLCASSPSSSVSYEQYFGPGTRLTVT.

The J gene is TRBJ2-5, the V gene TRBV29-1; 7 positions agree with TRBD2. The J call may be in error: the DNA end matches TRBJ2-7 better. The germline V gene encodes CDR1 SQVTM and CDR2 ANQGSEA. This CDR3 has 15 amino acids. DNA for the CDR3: TGCAGCGTAAAAGGAGCCCTTGGGGGGGACTACGAGCAGTACTTC. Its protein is CSVKGALGGDYEQYF.

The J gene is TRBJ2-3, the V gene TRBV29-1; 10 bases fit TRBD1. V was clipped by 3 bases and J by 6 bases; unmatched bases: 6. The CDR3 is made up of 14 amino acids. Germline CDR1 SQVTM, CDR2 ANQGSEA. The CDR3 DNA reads TGCAGCGTTGACCTGGGACAGGGGTTCGATACGCAGTATTTT. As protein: CSVDLGQGFDTQYF.

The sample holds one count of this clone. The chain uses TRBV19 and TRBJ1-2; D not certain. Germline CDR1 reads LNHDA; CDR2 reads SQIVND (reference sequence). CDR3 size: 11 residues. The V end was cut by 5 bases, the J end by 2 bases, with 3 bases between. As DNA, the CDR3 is TGTGCCAGTAGTTTCAACTATGGCTACACCTTC. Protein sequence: CASSFNYGYTF.

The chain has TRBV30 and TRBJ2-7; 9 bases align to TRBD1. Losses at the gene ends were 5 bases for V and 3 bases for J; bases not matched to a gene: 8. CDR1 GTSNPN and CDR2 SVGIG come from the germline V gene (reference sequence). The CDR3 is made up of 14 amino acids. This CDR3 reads CAWGGQGFNYEQYF. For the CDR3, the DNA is TGTGCCTGGGGGGGACAGGGATTTAACTACGAGCAGTACTTC.

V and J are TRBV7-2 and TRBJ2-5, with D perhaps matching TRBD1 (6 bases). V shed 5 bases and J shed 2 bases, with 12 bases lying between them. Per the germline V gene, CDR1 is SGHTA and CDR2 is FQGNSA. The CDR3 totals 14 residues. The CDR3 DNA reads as TGTGCCAGCAGCCGGGACAAGGTTCAAGAGACCCAGTACTTC. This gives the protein CASSRDKVQETQYF.

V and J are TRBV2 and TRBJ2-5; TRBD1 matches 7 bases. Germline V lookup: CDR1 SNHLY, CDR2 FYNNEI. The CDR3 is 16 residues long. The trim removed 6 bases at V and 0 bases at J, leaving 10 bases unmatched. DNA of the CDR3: TGTGCCAGCAGCAGTGAGTGGGACAGTGACCAAGAGACCCAGTACTTC. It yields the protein CASSSEWDSDQETQYF.

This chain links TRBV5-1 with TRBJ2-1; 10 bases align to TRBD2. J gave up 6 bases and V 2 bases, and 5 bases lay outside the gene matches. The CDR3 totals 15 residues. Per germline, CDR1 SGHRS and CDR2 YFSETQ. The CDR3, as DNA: TGCGCCAGCAGCTTTGTCAGCGGGGGGGTCAATGAGCAGTTCTTC. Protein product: CASSFVSGGVNEQFF. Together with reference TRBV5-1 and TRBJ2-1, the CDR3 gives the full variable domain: KAGVTQTPRYLIKTRGQQVTLSCSPISGHRSVSWYQQTPGQGLQFLFEYFSETQRNKGNFPGRFSGRQFSNSRSEMNVSTLELGDSALYLCASSFVSGGVNEQFFGPGTRLTVL.

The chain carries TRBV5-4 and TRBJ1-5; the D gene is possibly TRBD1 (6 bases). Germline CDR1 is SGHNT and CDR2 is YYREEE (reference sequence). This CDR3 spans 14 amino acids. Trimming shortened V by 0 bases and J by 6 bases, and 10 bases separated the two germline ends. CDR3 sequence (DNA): TGTGCCAGCAGCTTGGCGGGGGGCGGTCAGCCCCAGCATTTT. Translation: CASSLAGGGQPQHF.

CDR3 in amino acids: CASSVSTDNSPLHF. CDR3 DNA: TGTGCCAGCAGCGTAAGTACAGATAATTCACCCCTCCACTTT. This chain links TRBV9 with TRBJ1-6; D not resolved. Germline lookup yields CDR1 SGDLS and CDR2 YYNGEE. V lost 1 base and J lost 5, with 7 bases in between. This CDR3 region has 14 residues. Filled out from reference TRBV9 and TRBJ1-6, the complete variable domain reads DSGVTQTPKHLITATGQRVTLRCSPRSGDLSVYWYQQSLDQGLQFLIQYYNGEERAKGNILERFSAQQFPDLHSELNLSSLELGDSALYFCASSVSTDNSPLHFGNGTRLTVT.

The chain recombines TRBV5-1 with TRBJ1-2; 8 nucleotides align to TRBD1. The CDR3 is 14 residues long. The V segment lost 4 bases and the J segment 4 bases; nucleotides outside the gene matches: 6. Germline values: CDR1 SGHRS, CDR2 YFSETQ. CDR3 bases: TGCGCCAGCAGCCGGACAGGGCTTGCCTATGGCTACACCTTC. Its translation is CASSRTGLAYGYTF.

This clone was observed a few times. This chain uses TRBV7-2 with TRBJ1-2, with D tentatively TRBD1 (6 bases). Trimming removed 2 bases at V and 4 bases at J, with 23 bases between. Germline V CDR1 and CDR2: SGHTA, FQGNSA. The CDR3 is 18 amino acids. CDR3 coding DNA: TGTGCCAGCAGCTTAAATTCACAGGGAGGGGCGCCCCCCTATGGCTACACCTTC. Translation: CASSLNSQGGAPPYGYTF.

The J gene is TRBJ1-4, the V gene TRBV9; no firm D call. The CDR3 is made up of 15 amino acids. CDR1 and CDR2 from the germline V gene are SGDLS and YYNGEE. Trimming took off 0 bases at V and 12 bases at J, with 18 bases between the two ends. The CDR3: CASSVENGMVGELFF. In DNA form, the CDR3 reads TGTGCCAGCAGCGTAGAGAACGGCATGGTGGGTGAACTGTTTTTT.

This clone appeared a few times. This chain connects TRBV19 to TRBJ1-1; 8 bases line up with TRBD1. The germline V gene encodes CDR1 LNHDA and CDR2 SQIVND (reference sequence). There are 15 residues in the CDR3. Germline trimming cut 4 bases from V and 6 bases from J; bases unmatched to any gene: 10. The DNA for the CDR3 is TGTGCCAGTAGTACTATAGGACAGGGCGGCGCTGAAGCTTTCTTT. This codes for CASSTIGQGGAEAFF.

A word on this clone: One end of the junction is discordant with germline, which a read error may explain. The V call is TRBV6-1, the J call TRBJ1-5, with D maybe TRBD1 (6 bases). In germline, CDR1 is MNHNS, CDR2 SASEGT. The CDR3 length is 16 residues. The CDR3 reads CAISESVGGRGQPQHF. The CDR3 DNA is TGTGCCATCAGTGAGTCTGTGGGAGGGAGGGGGCAGCCCCAGCATTTT.

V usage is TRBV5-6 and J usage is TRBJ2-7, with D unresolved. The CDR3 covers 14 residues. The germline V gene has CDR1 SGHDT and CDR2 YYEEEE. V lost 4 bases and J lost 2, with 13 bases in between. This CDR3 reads CASSANPVPYEQYF. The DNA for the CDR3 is TGTGCCAGCAGCGCGAATCCAGTTCCCTACGAGCAGTACTTC. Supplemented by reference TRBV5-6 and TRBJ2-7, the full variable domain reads DAGVTQSPTHLIKTRGQQVTLRCSPKSGHDTVSWYQQALGQGPQFIFQYYEEEERQRGNFPDRFSGHQFPNYSSELNVNALLLGDSALYLCASSANPVPYEQYFGPGTRLTVT.

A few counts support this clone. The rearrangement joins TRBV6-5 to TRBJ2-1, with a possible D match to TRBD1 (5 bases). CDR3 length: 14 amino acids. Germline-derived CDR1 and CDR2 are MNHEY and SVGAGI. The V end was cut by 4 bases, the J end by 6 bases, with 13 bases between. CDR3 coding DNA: TGTGCCAGCAGTTTCAGCACAGGCCTCAATGAGCAGTTCTTC. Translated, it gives CASSFSTGLNEQFF.

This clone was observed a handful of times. The CDR3 loop reads CASSPQAGSNEKLFF. CDR3 bases: TGCGCCAGCAGTCCCCAGGCAGGGAGTAATGAAAAACTGTTTTTT. This chain joins TRBV4-1 and TRBJ1-4; the D gene is possibly TRBD1 (5 bases). The ends were cut back, 6 bases at V and 4 bases at J, with 15 bases in the middle. CDR1 and CDR2 (germline): MGHRA, YSYEKL. The CDR3 sequence is 15 residues long.

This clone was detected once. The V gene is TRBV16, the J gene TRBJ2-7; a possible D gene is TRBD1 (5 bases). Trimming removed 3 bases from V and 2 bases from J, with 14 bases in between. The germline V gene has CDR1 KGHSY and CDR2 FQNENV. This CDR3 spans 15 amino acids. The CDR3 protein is CASSHPQGYPYEQYF. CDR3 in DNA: TGTGCCAGCAGCCACCCGCAGGGATATCCCTACGAGCAGTACTTC.

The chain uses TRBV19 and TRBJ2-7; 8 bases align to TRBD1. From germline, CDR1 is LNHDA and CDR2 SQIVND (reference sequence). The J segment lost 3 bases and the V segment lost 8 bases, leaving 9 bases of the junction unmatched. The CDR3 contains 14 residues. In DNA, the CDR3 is TGTGCCAGTCCCATGACAGGGGTTGGCTACGAGCAGTACTTC. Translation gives CASPMTGVGYEQYF.